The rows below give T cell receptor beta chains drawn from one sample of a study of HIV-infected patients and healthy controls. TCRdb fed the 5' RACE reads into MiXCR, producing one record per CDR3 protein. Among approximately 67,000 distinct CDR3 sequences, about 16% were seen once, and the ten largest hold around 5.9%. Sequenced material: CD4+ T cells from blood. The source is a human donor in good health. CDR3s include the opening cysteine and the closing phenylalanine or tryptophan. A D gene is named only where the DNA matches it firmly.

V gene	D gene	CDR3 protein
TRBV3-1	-	CASSRQHGYTF
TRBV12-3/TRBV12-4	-	CASSLSRGSTDTQYF
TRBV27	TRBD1	CASRTDRAHEQYF
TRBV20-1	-	CSASKGGINNEQFF
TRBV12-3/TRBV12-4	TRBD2	CASSSGPRPSGGSGTF
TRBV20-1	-	CSAAGGYSNQPQHF
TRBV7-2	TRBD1	CASSPQGQGITDTQYF
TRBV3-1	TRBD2	CASSSWTSGTQDTQYF
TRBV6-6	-	CASRSQEETQYF
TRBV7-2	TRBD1	CASSSGQPNQPQHF
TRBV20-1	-	CSARVASEEQFF
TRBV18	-	CASSSGTTEQYF
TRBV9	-	CASSVDEGPYEQYF
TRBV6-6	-	CASSYSGGQPSYEQYF
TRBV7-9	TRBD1	CASSLQGGKTEAFF
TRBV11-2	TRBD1	CASRGQGLWYGYTF
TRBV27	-	CASSFAGSGEKLFF
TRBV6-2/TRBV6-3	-	CASSRGFQNRDSPRF
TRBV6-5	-	CASSYERELFF
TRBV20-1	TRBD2	CSAATSGSWAKNIQYF
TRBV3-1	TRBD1	CASSNRQGEAFF
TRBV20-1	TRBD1	CSARGGTGDEKLFF
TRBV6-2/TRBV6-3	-	CASSYQETQYF
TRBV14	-	CASSQDIPQGTAF
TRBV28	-	CASSYLAREGTEAFF
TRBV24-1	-	CATSELGGRPNTGELFF
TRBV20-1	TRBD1	CSAPDGTANSPLHF
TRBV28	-	CASSLLTGLADTQYF
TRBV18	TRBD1	CASSLGQGNEQYF
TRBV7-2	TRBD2	CASSLAGLAGEQFF
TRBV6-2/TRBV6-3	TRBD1	CATMNRGRGTGELFF
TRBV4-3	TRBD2	CASSQEGAGRYNEQFF
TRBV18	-	CASSRTPGHQGEAFF
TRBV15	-	CATSSWGNEQFF
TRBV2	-	CASRDDRIPPGELFF
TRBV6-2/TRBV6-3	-	CASSPRALEQFF
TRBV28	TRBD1	CASRIRGQRSWTEAFF
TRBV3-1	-	CASSQDGRRGPLQAFF
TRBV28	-	CASMDRLYGYTF
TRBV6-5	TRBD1	CASSYSGRGTGSTDTQYF
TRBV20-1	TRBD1	CSARGSGQEFLRNQPQHF
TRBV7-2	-	CASSLQMNQPQHF
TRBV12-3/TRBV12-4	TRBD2	CASSLYRLAGTYNEQFF
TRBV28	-	CASSFGSSPDFYGYTF